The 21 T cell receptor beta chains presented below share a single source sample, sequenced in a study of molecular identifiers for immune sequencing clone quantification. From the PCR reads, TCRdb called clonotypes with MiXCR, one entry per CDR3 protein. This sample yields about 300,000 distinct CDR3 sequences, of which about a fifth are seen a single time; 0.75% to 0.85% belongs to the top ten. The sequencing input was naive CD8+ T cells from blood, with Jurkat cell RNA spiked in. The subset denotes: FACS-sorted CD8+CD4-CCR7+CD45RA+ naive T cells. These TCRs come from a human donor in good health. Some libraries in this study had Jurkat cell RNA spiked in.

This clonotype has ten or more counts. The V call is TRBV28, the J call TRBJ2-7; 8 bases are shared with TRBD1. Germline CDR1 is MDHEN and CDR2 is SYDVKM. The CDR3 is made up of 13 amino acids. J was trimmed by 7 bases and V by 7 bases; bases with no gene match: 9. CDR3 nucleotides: TGTGCCAGCACGGACAGGGCCCCCGAAGAGCAGTACTTC. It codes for CASTDRAPEEQYF. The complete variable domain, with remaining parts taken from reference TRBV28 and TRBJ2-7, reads DVKVTQSSRYLVKRTGEKVFLECVQDMDHENMFWYRQDPGLGLRLIYFSYDVKMKEKGDIPEGYSVSREKKERFSLILESASTNQTSMYLCASTDRAPEEQYFGPGTRLTVT.

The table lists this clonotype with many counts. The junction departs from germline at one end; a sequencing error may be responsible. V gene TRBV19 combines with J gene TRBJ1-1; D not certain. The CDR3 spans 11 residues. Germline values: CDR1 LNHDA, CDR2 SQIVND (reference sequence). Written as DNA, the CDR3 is TGTGCCAGTAGTATGAACAGTGAAGCTTTCTTT. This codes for CASSMNSEAFF. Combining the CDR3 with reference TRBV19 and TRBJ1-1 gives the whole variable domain DGGITQSPKYLFRKEGQNVTLSCEQNLNHDAMYWYRQDPGQGLRLIYYSQIVNDFQKGDIAEGYSVSREKKESFPLTVTSAQKNPTAFYLCASSMNSEAFFGQGTRLTVV.

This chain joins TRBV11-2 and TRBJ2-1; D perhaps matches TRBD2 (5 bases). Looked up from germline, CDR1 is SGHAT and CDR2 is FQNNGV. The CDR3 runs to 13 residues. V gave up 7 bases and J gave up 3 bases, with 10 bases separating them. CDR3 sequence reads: CASTRTHYNEQFF. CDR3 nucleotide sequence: TGTGCCAGCACCCGGACTCACTACAATGAGCAGTTCTTC. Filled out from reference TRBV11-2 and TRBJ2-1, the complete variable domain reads EAGVAQSPRYKIIEKRQSVAFWCNPISGHATLYWYQQILGQGPKLLIQFQNNGVVDDSQLPKDRFSAERLKGVDSTLKIQPAKLEDSAVYLCASTRTHYNEQFFGPGTRLTVL.

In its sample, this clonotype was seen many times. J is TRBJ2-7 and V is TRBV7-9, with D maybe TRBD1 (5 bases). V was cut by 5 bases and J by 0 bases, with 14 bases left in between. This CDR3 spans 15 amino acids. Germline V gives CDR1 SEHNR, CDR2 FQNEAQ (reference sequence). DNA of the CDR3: TGTGCCAGCAGCCCGTGGACAAGCAGCTCCTACGAGCAGTACTTC. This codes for CASSPWTSSSYEQYF. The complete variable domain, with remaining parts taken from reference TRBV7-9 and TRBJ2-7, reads DTGVSQNPRHKITKRGQNVTFRCDPISEHNRLYWYRQTLGQGPEFLTYFQNEAQLEKSRLLSDRFSAERPKGSFSTLEIQRTEQGDSAMYLCASSPWTSSSYEQYFGPGTRLTVT.

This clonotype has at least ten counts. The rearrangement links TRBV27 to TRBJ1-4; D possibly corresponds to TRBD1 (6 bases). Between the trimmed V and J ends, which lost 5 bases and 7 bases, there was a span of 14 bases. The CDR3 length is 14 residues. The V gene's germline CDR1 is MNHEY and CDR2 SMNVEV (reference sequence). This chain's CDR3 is CASSPQGPFEKLFF. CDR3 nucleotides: TGTGCCAGCAGTCCTCAGGGGCCCTTTGAAAAACTGTTTTTT. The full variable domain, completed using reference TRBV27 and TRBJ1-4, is EAQVTQNPRYLITVTGKKLTVTCSQNMNHEYMSWYRQDPGLGLRQIYYSMNVEVTDKGDVPEGYKVSRKEKRNFPLILESPSPNQTSLYFCASSPQGPFEKLFFGSGTQLSVL.

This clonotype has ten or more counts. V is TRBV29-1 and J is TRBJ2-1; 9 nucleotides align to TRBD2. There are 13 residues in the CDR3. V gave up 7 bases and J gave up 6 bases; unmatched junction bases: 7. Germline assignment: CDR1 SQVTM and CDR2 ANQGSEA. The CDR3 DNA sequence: TGCAGCGCCGGACTAGCGACATCCAATGAGCAGTTCTTC. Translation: CSAGLATSNEQFF.

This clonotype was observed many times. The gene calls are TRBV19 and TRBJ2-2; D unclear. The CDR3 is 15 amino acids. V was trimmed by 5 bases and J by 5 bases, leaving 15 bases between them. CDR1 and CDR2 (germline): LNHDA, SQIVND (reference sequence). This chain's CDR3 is CASSPRNVETGELFF. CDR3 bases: TGTGCCAGTAGTCCCCGTAATGTGGAGACCGGGGAGCTGTTTTTT.

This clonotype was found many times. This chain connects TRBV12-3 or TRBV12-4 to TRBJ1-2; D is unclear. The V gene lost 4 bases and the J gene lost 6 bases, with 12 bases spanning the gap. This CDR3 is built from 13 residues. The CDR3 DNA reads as TGTGCCAGCAGTTCACCGGGCCAGGATGGCTACACCTTC. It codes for CASSSPGQDGYTF.

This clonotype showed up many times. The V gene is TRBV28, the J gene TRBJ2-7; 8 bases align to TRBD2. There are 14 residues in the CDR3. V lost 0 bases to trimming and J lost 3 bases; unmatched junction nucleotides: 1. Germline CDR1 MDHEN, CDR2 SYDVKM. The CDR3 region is CASSLWREDYEQYF. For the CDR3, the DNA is TGTGCCAGCAGTTTATGGCGGGAGGACTACGAGCAGTACTTC.

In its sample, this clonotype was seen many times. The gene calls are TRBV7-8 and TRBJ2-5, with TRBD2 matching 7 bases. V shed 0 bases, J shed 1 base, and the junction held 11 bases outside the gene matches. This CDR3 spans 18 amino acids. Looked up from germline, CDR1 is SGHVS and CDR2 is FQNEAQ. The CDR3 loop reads CASSLAGGLAVIQETQYF. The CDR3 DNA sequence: TGTGCCAGCAGCTTAGCAGGCGGGCTAGCGGTGATCCAAGAGACCCAGTACTTC.

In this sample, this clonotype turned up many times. As DNA, the CDR3 is TGTGCCAGCAGTTCCCCCCGCCTTCATCAGCGGGAGGCAGATACGCAGTATTTT. Protein sequence: CASSSPRLHQREADTQYF. The chain is built from TRBV28 and TRBJ2-3, with 9 bases lining up with TRBD2. Trimming took 4 bases from V and 4 from J; bases not matched to a gene: 15. The CDR3 has 18 residues. Germline V lookup: CDR1 MDHEN, CDR2 SYDVKM.

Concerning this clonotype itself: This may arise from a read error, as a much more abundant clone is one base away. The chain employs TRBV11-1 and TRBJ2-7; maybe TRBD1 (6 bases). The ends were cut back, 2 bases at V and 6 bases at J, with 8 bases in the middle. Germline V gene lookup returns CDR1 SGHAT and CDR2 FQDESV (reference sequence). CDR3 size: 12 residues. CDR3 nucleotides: TGTGCCAGCAGCTTAAGCAGGGGCGAGCAGTACTTC. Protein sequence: CASSLSRGEQYF. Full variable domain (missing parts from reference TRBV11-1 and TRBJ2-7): EAEVAQSPRYKITEKSQAVAFWCDPISGHATLYWYRQILGQGPELLVQFQDESVVDDSQLPKDRFSAERLKGVDSTLKIQPAELGDSAMYLCASSLSRGEQYFGPGTRLTVT.

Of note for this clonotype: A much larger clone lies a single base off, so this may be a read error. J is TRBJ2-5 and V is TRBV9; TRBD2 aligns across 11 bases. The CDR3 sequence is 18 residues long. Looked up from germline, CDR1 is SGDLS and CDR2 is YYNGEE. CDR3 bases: TGTGCCAGCAGCCCTCGGTTAGCGGGAGGGCCCCTCCAAGAGGCCCAGTACTTC. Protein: CASSPRLAGGPLQEAQYF.

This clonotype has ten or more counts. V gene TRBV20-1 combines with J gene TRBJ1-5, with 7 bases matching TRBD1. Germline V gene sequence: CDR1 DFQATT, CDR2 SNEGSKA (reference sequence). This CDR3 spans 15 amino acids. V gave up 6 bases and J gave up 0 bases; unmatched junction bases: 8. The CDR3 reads CSAPSWDSSNQPQHF. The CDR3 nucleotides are TGCAGTGCCCCGTCTTGGGACAGTAGCAATCAGCCCCAGCATTTT.

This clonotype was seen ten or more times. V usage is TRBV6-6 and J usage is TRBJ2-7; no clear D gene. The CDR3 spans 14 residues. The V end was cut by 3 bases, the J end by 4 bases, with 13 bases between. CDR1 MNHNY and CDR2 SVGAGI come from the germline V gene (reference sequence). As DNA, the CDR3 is TGTGCCAGCAGTTATGGGCCCAGCCCTTACGAGCAGTACTTC. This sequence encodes CASSYGPSPYEQYF.

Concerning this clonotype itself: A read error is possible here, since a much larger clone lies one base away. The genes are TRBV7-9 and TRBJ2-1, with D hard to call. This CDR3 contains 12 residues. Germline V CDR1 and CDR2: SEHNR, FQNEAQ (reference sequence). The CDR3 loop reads CVSSLWSGEQFF. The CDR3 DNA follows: TGTGTCAGCAGCTTATGGTCCGGTGAGCAGTTCTTC.

CDR3 region: CASSSVGTGGSETQYF. CDR3 nucleotide sequence: TGTGCCAGCAGCTCGGTTGGGACAGGGGGCTCGGAGACCCAGTACTTC. The chain links TRBV7-9 to TRBJ2-5, with TRBD1 matching 12 bases. V trimming: 4 bases; J trimming: 5 bases; junction bases outside the gene matches: 8. The V gene's germline CDR1 is SEHNR and CDR2 FQNEAQ (reference sequence). This CDR3 region has 16 residues.

CDR3 sequence: CASSHDRGLTEAFF. The CDR3 DNA is TGTGCCAGCAGTCACGACAGGGGGCTCACTGAAGCTTTCTTT. V gene TRBV27 combines with J gene TRBJ1-1; 10 nucleotides agree with TRBD1. Trimming at V came to 5 bases and at J to 4 bases, leaving 4 bases not matched to a gene. Germline V gives CDR1 MNHEY, CDR2 SMNVEV (reference sequence). The CDR3 contains 14 residues.

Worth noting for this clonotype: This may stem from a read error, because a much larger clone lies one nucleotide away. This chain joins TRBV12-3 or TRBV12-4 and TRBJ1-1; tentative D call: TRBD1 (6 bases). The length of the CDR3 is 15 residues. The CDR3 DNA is TGTGCCAGCAGTACCCCCGACAGGAGGAACGCTGAAGCTTTCTTT. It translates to CASSTPDRRNAEAFF.

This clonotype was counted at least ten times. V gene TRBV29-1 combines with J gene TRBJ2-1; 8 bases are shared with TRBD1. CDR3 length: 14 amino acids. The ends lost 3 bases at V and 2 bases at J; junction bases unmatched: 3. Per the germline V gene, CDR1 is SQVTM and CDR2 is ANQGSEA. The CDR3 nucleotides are TGCAGCGTTGAGCCACAGGGGGCCTACAATGAGCAGTTCTTC. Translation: CSVEPQGAYNEQFF.

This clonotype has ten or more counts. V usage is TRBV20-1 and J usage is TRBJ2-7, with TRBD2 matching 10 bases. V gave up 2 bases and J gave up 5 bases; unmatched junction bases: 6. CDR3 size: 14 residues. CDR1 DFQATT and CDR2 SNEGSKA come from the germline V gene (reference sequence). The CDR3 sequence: CSARLPAGGDEQYF. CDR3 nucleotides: TGCAGTGCTAGACTGCCAGCGGGAGGGGACGAGCAGTACTTC.